The 8 T cell receptor beta chains given below trace back to one sample, sequenced in a study of human T cells and chemical hapten exposure. MiXCR, applied by TCRdb to the RACE reads, yields one record per CDR3 protein. The sample carries tens of thousands of distinct CDR3 sequences, over 7.5% recorded once. The time point was: patch test 1, 2 weeks after DPC sensitization. The treatment is: therapeutic diphenylcyclopropenone sensitization with weekly scalp DPC. Specimen: whole blood, collected in connection with sensitization to the hapten diphenylcyclopropenone (DPC). Receptors originate from a woman aged 40 to 50 with alopecia areata. Some clones in this sample may be carry-over from other donors' samples.

This clonotype was seen ten or more times. CDR3 in DNA: TGTGCCAGCAGTATGGGACAGGAAGTTGAGCAGTTCTTC. This translates into CASSMGQEVEQFF. This sequence joins TRBV6-6 and TRBJ2-1; 8 bases are shared with TRBD1. Germline V gene lookup returns CDR1 MNHNY and CDR2 SVGAGI (reference sequence). V gave up 5 bases and J gave up 9 bases; unmatched junction bases: 6. The CDR3 sequence is 13 residues long.

This clonotype has at least ten counts. This chain uses TRBV28 with TRBJ1-5; 9 bases are shared with TRBD1. With 6 bases clipped from V and 7 bases from J, the junction kept 7 bases outside the gene matches. Germline CDR1 is MDHEN and CDR2 is SYDVKM. The CDR3 spans 14 residues. This chain's CDR3 is CASRGQGEGQPQHF. The DNA for the CDR3 is TGTGCCAGCAGGGGACAGGGAGAGGGGCAGCCCCAGCATTTT.

This clonotype was counted a single time. The genes are TRBV7-2 and TRBJ1-4, with 8 bases fitting TRBD1. This CDR3 spans 17 amino acids. V shed 3 bases, J shed 0 bases, and the junction held 6 bases outside the gene matches. Germline values: CDR1 SGHTA, CDR2 FQGNSA. Here the CDR3 reads CASSFARQGPTNEKLFF. The CDR3 nucleotides are TGTGCCAGCAGCTTCGCTAGACAGGGGCCAACTAATGAAAAACTGTTTTTT.

This clonotype has ten or more counts. The chain links TRBV11-2 to TRBJ2-1; TRBD2 agrees at 16 bases. CDR1 and CDR2 from the germline V gene are SGHAT and FQNNGV. CDR3 length: 17 residues. J was trimmed by 7 bases and V by 5 bases; bases with no gene match: 8. CDR3: CASSPRGGLAGGNEQFF. DNA for the CDR3: TGTGCCAGCAGCCCCCGGGGGGGACTAGCGGGGGGGAATGAGCAGTTCTTC.

The CDR3 loop is CASSHRDRGLSQPQHF. The CDR3 DNA is TGTGCCAGCAGCCACCGGGACAGGGGGCTGAGTCAGCCCCAGCATTTT. This chain connects TRBV2 to TRBJ1-5, with TRBD1 matching over 12 bases. CDR1 and CDR2 (germline): SNHLY, FYNNEI. The CDR3 totals 16 residues. Germline trimming cut 6 bases from V and 6 bases from J; bases unmatched to any gene: 9.

This clonotype has only a few counts. The chain employs TRBV24-1 and TRBJ2-7; TRBD1 aligns across 8 bases. The CDR3 consists of 15 residues. Trimming cost V 5 bases and J 2 bases; bases outside gene matches: 7. Germline-derived CDR1 and CDR2 are KGHDR and SFDVKD. The CDR3 reads CATSGPGTGTYEQYF. The CDR3 region has the DNA TGTGCCACCAGTGGACCCGGGACAGGAACCTACGAGCAGTACTTC.

This chain connects TRBV11-2 to TRBJ2-4, with TRBD1 as a possible D gene (5 bases). CDR3 length equals 13 residues. CDR1 is SGHAT, CDR2 FQNNGV, per germline. V lost 0 bases to trimming and J lost 9 bases, with 9 bases between them. CDR3 loop: CASSLDQGAIQYF. The CDR3 coding sequence is TGTGCCAGCAGCTTAGATCAGGGCGCCATTCAGTACTTC.

This clonotype was counted many times. The chain employs TRBV6-4 and TRBJ2-1; 7 nucleotides line up with TRBD2. Trimming removed 4 bases from V and 2 bases from J; junction bases left unmatched: 5. CDR3 length: 15 amino acids. Germline V CDR1 and CDR2: MRHNA, SNTAGT. The CDR3 reads CASSVGAGTYNEQFF. CDR3 DNA: TGTGCCAGCAGTGTTGGAGCGGGGACCTACAATGAGCAGTTCTTC.